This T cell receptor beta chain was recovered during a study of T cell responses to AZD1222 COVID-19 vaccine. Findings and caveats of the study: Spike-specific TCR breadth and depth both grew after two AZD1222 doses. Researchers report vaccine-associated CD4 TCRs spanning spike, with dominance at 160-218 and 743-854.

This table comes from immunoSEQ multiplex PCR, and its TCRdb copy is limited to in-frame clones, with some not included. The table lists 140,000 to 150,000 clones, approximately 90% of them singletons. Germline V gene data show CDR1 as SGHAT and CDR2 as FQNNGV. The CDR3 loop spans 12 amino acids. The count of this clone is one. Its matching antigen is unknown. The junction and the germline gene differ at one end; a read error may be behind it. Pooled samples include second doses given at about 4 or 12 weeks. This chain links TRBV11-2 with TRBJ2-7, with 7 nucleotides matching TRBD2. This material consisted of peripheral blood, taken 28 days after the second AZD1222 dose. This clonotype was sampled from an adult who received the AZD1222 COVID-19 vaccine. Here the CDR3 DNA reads TGTGCCAGCAGCTCCGGGGGGAGAGGGGCGGGCTTC. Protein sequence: CASSSGGRGAGF.